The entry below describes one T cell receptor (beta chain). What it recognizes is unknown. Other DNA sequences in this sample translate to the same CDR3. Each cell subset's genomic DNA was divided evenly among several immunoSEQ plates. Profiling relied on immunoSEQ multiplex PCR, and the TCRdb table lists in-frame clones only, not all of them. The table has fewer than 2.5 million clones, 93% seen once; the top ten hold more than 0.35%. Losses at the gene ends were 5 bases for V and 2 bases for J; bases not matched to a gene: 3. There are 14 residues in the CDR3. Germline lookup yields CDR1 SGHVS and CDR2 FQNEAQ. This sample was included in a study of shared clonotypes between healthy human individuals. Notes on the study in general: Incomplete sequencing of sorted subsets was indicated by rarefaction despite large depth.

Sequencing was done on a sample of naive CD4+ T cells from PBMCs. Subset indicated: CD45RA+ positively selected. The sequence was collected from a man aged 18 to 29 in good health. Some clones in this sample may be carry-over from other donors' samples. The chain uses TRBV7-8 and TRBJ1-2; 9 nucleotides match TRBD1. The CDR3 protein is CASSPDRGNYGYTF. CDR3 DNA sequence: TGTGCCAGCAGCCCCGACAGGGGGAACTATGGCTACACCTTC.